The next 24 T cell receptor beta chains were all read from a single sample in a study of PD-L1 blockade in urothelial cancer. Data came from immunoSEQ multiplex PCR; TCRdb stores just in-frame clones and leaves some out. The sample has approximately 100,000 clones, about 91% seen once. This sample comprised PBMCs, obtained around atezolizumab (anti-PD-L1) treatment. The receptors derive from a woman aged 80 or over with urothelial cancer.

J is TRBJ2-3 and V is TRBV2; TRBD2 matches at 8 bases. This CDR3 is 16 amino acids long. Looked up from germline, CDR1 is SNHLY and CDR2 is FYNNEI. V was clipped by 1 base and J by 1 base; unmatched bases: 4. CDR3 sequence: CASSEGVTSGTDTQYF. CDR3 nucleotides: TGTGCCAGCAGTGAAGGGGTGACTAGCGGCACAGATACGCAGTATTTT.

The CDR3 here is CASSLGPGELFF. DNA of the CDR3: TGTGCCAGCAGCCTAGGTCCCGGGGAGCTGTTTTTT. The V call is TRBV5-5, the J call TRBJ2-2; D is uncertain. Germline lookup yields CDR1 SGHKS and CDR2 YYEKEE (reference sequence). CDR3 size: 12 residues. V lost 4 bases and J 6 bases, leaving 7 bases between the germline ends.

The chain carries TRBV6-5 and TRBJ1-3, with 7 bases that match TRBD1. The CDR3 runs to 14 residues. V trimming: 6 bases; J trimming: 1 base; junction bases outside the gene matches: 3. Germline V gene data show CDR1 as MNHEY and CDR2 as SVGAGI. The CDR3 DNA follows: TGTGCCAGCAGCCTACAGGGGTCTGGAAACACCATATATTTT. This translates into CASSLQGSGNTIYF.

The chain links TRBV18 to TRBJ1-2, with 7 bases fitting TRBD1. Germline values: CDR1 KGHSH, CDR2 LQKENI. The ends lost 5 bases at V and 8 bases at J; junction bases unmatched: 14. CDR3 length equals 15 residues. The CDR3 DNA reads TGTGCCAGCTCAGTCGGGACAGCGGTTCCCCTGGGCTACACCTTC. It yields the protein CASSVGTAVPLGYTF. Full variable domain (rest looked up from reference TRBV18 and TRBJ1-2): NAGVMQNPRHLVRRRGQEARLRCSPMKGHSHVYWYRQLPEEGLKFMVYLQKENIIDESGMPKERFSAEFPKEGPSILRIQQVVRGDSAAYFCASSVGTAVPLGYTFGSGTRLTVV.

The CDR3 sequence: CAGSTGSYNEQFF. The CDR3 DNA follows: TGTGCCGGGTCCACAGGCTCCTACAATGAGCAGTTCTTC. The gene calls are TRBV30 and TRBJ2-1; TRBD1 might be the D (5 bases). The CDR3 length is 13 residues. Trimming took off 8 bases at V and 0 bases at J, with 11 bases between the two ends. Per the germline V gene, CDR1 is GTSNPN and CDR2 is SVGIG (reference sequence).

J is TRBJ2-2 and V is TRBV11-2; TRBD2 matches 9 bases. The CDR3 loop spans 15 amino acids. Germline trimming cut 5 bases from V and 1 base from J; bases unmatched to any gene: 2. CDR1 is SGHAT, CDR2 FQNNGV, per germline. The DNA for the CDR3 is TGTGCCAGCAGCCGGACTAGCGAGAACACCGGGGAGCTGTTTTTT. Amino acid sequence: CASSRTSENTGELFF.

The chain combines TRBV7-8 with TRBJ1-1; 12 bases map to TRBD1. Germline CDR1 reads SGHVS; CDR2 reads FQNEAQ. This CDR3 has 15 residues. After removal of 4 bases from V and 11 bases from J, the junction contained 11 bases not matched to a gene. The CDR3 here is CASSSGAGTGGSAFF. CDR3 nucleotide sequence: TGTGCCAGCAGCTCCGGCGCCGGGACAGGGGGCTCGGCTTTCTTT.

The chain couples TRBV10-2 to TRBJ2-5; D is perhaps TRBD1 (6 bases). Between the trimmed V and J ends, which lost 10 bases and 2 bases, there was a span of 14 bases. The CDR3 has 13 residues. Germline lookup yields CDR1 WSHSY and CDR2 SAAADI. For the CDR3, the DNA is TGCGCCACCCGACAGGTTTCGCAAGAGACCCAGTACTTC. Protein product: CATRQVSQETQYF.

The CDR3: CASSSIRGNKDTEAFF. CDR3 bases: TGTGCCAGCAGCTCCATTAGGGGGAATAAGGACACTGAAGCTTTCTTT. The chain employs TRBV7-2 and TRBJ1-1; D perhaps matches TRBD1 (6 bases). Germline V gene sequence: CDR1 SGHTA, CDR2 FQGNSA. This CDR3 has 16 amino acids. V shed 4 bases and J shed 3 bases, with 18 bases lying between them.

The genes are TRBV11-3 and TRBJ2-1; TRBD1 is a possible D gene (5 bases). The germline V gene encodes CDR1 SGHNT and CDR2 YENEEA. V was trimmed by 5 bases and J by 0 bases, leaving 11 bases between them. The CDR3 spans 15 residues. CDR3 DNA sequence: TGTGCCAGCAGCCCAAGGGGCACCTCCTACAATGAGCAGTTCTTC. Protein product: CASSPRGTSYNEQFF.

The genes are TRBV25-1 and TRBJ2-1; D gene unclear. V was trimmed by 5 bases and J by 8 bases, leaving 13 bases between them. In germline, CDR1 is MGHDK, CDR2 SYGVNS. This CDR3 contains 13 residues. The CDR3 DNA reads as TGTGCCAGCAGTAGCCCTAGTCGCCATGAGCAGTTCTTC. This sequence encodes CASSSPSRHEQFF. The full variable domain, rest sourced from reference TRBV25-1 and TRBJ2-1, is EADIYQTPRYLVIGTGKKITLECSQTMGHDKMYWYQQDPGMELHLIHYSYGVNSTEKGDLSSESTVSRIRTEHFPLTLESARPSHTSQYLCASSSPSRHEQFFGPGTRLTVL.

J is TRBJ2-7 and V is TRBV2; no reliable D call. CDR1 and CDR2 (germline): SNHLY, FYNNEI. V shed 3 bases and J shed 0 bases, with 6 bases lying between them. The CDR3 is made up of 13 amino acids. CDR3 coding DNA: TGTGCCAGCAGTGAGGAGAGCTCCTACGAGCAGTACTTC. Protein sequence: CASSEESSYEQYF.

There are a few counts of this clone. The chain is built from TRBV6-1 and TRBJ2-7, with TRBD2 identical over 7 bases. The J segment lost 2 bases and the V segment lost 6 bases, leaving 1 base of the junction unmatched. The germline gives CDR1 MNHNS, CDR2 SASEGT. The CDR3 extends over 12 amino acids. The CDR3 loop reads CASRRGTYEQYF. The CDR3, as DNA: TGTGCCAGCAGGCGGGGGACCTACGAGCAGTACTTC.

The chain recombines TRBV11-2 with TRBJ2-1; 11 bases align to TRBD2. Germline assignment: CDR1 SGHAT and CDR2 FQNNGV. With V trimmed by 2 bases and J by 6 bases, 6 bases remained unmatched. The CDR3 has 16 amino acids. The CDR3 DNA reads TGTGCCAGCAGCTTACAACTAGCGGGAGTGGTCAATGAGCAGTTCTTC. Translated: CASSLQLAGVVNEQFF.

The chain recombines TRBV29-1 with TRBJ2-7; D uncertain. This CDR3 has 13 residues. The germline gives CDR1 SQVTM, CDR2 ANQGSEA. V lost 5 bases to trimming and J lost 2 bases, with 13 bases between them. The CDR3 sequence: CSVKERGPYEQYF. For the CDR3, the DNA is TGCAGCGTTAAGGAGCGTGGCCCCTACGAGCAGTACTTC.

This chain connects TRBV29-1 to TRBJ2-1, with 11 bases that match TRBD2. Germline CDR1 and CDR2: SQVTM and ANQGSEA. The CDR3 is made up of 13 amino acids. V dropped 4 bases and J dropped 6; count of bases not matched to a gene: 2. In nucleotides, the CDR3 is TGCAGCGTTGTAGCGGGGGGGGGCAATGAGCAGTTCTTC. Amino acids: CSVVAGGGNEQFF.

The chain recombines TRBV7-7 with TRBJ2-7; the match to TRBD2 covers 7 bases. V gave up 1 base and J gave up 7 bases; unmatched junction bases: 10. Germline V CDR1 and CDR2: SSHAT, FNYEAQ (reference sequence). The CDR3 sequence is 15 residues long. The CDR3 reads CASSLGGGMGGEQYF. The CDR3 DNA reads as TGTGCCAGCAGCTTAGGTGGCGGGATGGGAGGGGAGCAGTACTTC.

The J gene is TRBJ2-7, the V gene TRBV27; 12 nucleotides line up with TRBD1. Germline assignment: CDR1 MNHEY and CDR2 SMNVEV (reference sequence). After removal of 1 base from V and 2 bases from J, the junction contained 3 bases not matched to a gene. The CDR3 has 16 residues. CDR3 sequence (DNA): TGTGCCAGCAGTTTATGGGGACAGGGGGCGACCTACGAGCAGTACTTC. Encoded protein: CASSLWGQGATYEQYF.

The rearrangement uses TRBV6-5 and TRBJ1-2; a possible D gene is TRBD1 (5 bases). V was cut by 0 bases and J by 8 bases, with 13 bases left in between. CDR3 length: 14 amino acids. In germline, CDR1 is MNHEY, CDR2 SVGAGI. CDR3 sequence: CASSYSPPGNGYTF. The CDR3 DNA reads TGTGCCAGCAGTTACTCTCCCCCAGGGAACGGCTACACCTTC.

The gene calls are TRBV2 and TRBJ1-5; tentatively, D is TRBD1 (5 bases). From germline, CDR1 is SNHLY and CDR2 FYNNEI. The CDR3 totals 14 residues. V lost 1 base and J 6 bases, leaving 10 bases between the germline ends. The CDR3 bases are TGTGCCAGCAGTGAAGGAGGAGGGGTTCAGCCCCAGCATTTT. This sequence encodes CASSEGGGVQPQHF.

CDR3: CASSPQTGSYNEQFF. The DNA of the CDR3 is TGTGCCAGCTCACCGCAGACAGGCTCCTACAATGAGCAGTTCTTC. The V call is TRBV18, the J call TRBJ2-1, with D possibly being TRBD1 (6 bases). The V end was cut by 3 bases, the J end by 0 bases, with 9 bases between. The germline V gene encodes CDR1 KGHSH and CDR2 LQKENI. The CDR3 extends over 15 amino acids.

The chain combines TRBV2 with TRBJ2-4; 8 nucleotides agree with TRBD2. In germline, CDR1 is SNHLY, CDR2 FYNNEI. There are 17 residues in the CDR3. Trimming cost V 7 bases and J 1 base; bases outside gene matches: 12. The CDR3 coding sequence is TGTGCCAGCACTCGCCGGCGGGAGGTGGCTGCCAAAAACATTCAGTACTTC. Translated: CASTRRREVAAKNIQYF. Based on the CDR3 plus reference TRBV2 and TRBJ2-4, the full variable domain is EPEVTQTPSHQVTQMGQEVILRCVPISNHLYFYWYRQILGQKVEFLVSFYNNEISEKSEIFDDQFSVERPDGSNFTLKIRSTKLEDSAMYFCASTRRREVAAKNIQYFGAGTRLSVL.

CDR3 bases: TGTGCCAGCAGATCGTCGAGGAGTGACACCTTC. Translating it yields CASRSSRSDTF. The chain employs TRBV28 and TRBJ1-2; D call uncertain. The germline gives CDR1 MDHEN, CDR2 SYDVKM. V lost 6 bases, J lost 12 bases, and 14 bases lay in between. The CDR3 runs 11 residues.

The chain recombines TRBV6-5 with TRBJ1-1; 10 bases are a match to TRBD1. The CDR3 is 14 residues long. Germline trimming cut 6 bases from V and 6 bases from J; bases unmatched to any gene: 7. In germline, CDR1 is MNHEY, CDR2 SVGAGI. The CDR3 sequence is CASSAGTGVPEAFF. The CDR3 DNA sequence: TGTGCCAGCAGCGCCGGGACAGGGGTCCCTGAAGCTTTCTTT.